The 21 T cell receptor beta chains below all came from one sample that was sequenced in a study of T cell changes during pregnancy in multiple sclerosis. The repertoire was sequenced with immunoSEQ multiplex PCR; TCRdb's copy has only in-frame clones and lacks some. The table includes 90,000 to 150,000 clones, about 93% detected once. The source was peripheral blood, collected before pregnancy. The receptors were sampled from a female donor with multiple sclerosis, enrolled in a pregnancy study.

This clone has just one count. This sequence joins TRBV7-3 and TRBJ2-3; D may be TRBD2 (6 bases). CDR1 SGHTA and CDR2 FQGTGA come from the germline V gene. Trimming removed 5 bases from V and 1 base from J, with 22 bases in between. The CDR3 is made up of 18 amino acids. The CDR3 spells CASSPSGRLVMGTDTQYF. For the CDR3, the DNA is TGTGCCAGCAGCCCAAGCGGTCGACTAGTGATGGGCACAGATACGCAGTATTTT.

The chain is built from TRBV19 and TRBJ2-6; 8 bases map to TRBD1. V shed 4 bases, J shed 2 bases, and the junction held 1 base outside the gene matches. The CDR3 consists of 15 residues. Germline V CDR1 and CDR2: LNHDA, SQIVND (reference sequence). The CDR3 loop reads CASSNRGAGANVLTF. The DNA of the CDR3 is TGTGCCAGTAGTAACAGGGGGGCTGGGGCCAACGTCCTGACTTTC.

This chain connects TRBV21-1 to TRBJ2-1; no check of the table's D call, TRBD2, against the DNA was made. TRBV21-1 counts as a pseudogene. The CDR3 loop spans 15 amino acids. CDR3 sequence reads: CASTPPPGGDNEQFF. The CDR3 DNA follows: TGTGCCAGCACCCCTCCCCCCGGGGGGGACAATGAGCAGTTCTTC.

The J gene is TRBJ2-7, the V gene TRBV6-1, with D unclear. The CDR3 length is 13 residues. V dropped 3 bases and J dropped 4 bases, with 10 bases sitting between them. The germline V gene has CDR1 MNHNS and CDR2 SASEGT. The CDR3 DNA follows: TGTGCCAGCAGTGAGGAGATGGCTTACGAGCAGTACTTC. Translating gives CASSEEMAYEQYF.

The chain is built from TRBV11-3 and TRBJ2-7, with D uncertain. The length of the CDR3 is 13 residues. The V end was cut by 4 bases, the J end by 0 bases, with 7 bases between. Germline V gives CDR1 SGHNT, CDR2 YENEEA. The CDR3 DNA sequence: TGTGCCAGCAGCTATCGGAGCTCCTACGAGCAGTACTTC. Translation gives CASSYRSSYEQYF.

The genes are TRBV30 and TRBJ1-4; D not certain. The germline V and J ends were trimmed by 3 bases and 7 bases, with 12 bases remaining between them. The length of the CDR3 is 13 residues. Per the germline V gene, CDR1 is GTSNPN and CDR2 is SVGIG (reference sequence). CDR3 DNA sequence: TGTGCCTGGAGCCTAGACCAGAGTGAAAAACTGTTTTTT. The encoded protein is CAWSLDQSEKLFF.

CDR3 DNA sequence: TGCGCCAGCAGCTCTGGGGGGGCAGCCGCAGACTATGGCTACACCTTC. This sequence encodes CASSSGGAAADYGYTF. The V call is TRBV5-1, the J call TRBJ1-2; a weak D match, TRBD1 (6 bases). The CDR3 loop spans 16 amino acids. The V gene's germline CDR1 is SGHRS and CDR2 YFSETQ. V lost 3 bases and J 3 bases, leaving 18 bases between the germline ends.

The rearrangement links TRBV15 to TRBJ2-7, with 9 bases aligning to TRBD2. The germline V gene has CDR1 LNHNV and CDR2 YYDKDF (reference sequence). CDR3 size: 17 residues. With 0 bases clipped from V and 4 bases from J, the junction kept 10 bases outside the gene matches. The CDR3 protein is CATSRDRASGAIYEQYF. DNA for the CDR3: TGTGCCACCAGCAGAGATAGAGCTAGCGGGGCTATATACGAGCAGTACTTC. The whole variable domain, filled in from reference TRBV15 and TRBJ2-7, reads DAMVIQNPRYQVTQFGKPVTLSCSQTLNHNVMYWYQQKSSQAPKLLFHYYDKDFNNEADTPDNFQSRRPNTSFCFLDIRSPGLGDTAMYLCATSRDRASGAIYEQYFGPGTRLTVT.

This chain joins TRBV19 and TRBJ1-2; D is unresolved. V gave up 3 bases and J gave up 2 bases, with 16 bases separating them. CDR1 is LNHDA and CDR2 is SQIVND in the germline V gene (reference sequence). This CDR3 region has 16 residues. The chain's CDR3 is CASSMRKGLENYGYTF. The CDR3 nucleotides are TGTGCCAGTAGTATGAGGAAAGGCCTTGAAAACTATGGCTACACCTTC.

This clone was observed once. This sequence joins TRBV9 and TRBJ2-7; 9 nucleotides align to TRBD2. Germline V gives CDR1 SGDLS, CDR2 YYNGEE. This CDR3 comprises 17 residues. Trimming cost V 0 bases and J 6 bases; bases outside gene matches: 13. The CDR3 DNA follows: TGTGCCAGCAGCGTAGATCCAAGCGGGGGGAGCTTGGCCGAGCAGTACTTC. The encoded protein is CASSVDPSGGSLAEQYF.

The chain is built from TRBV6-1 and TRBJ1-2, with 8 bases lining up with TRBD1. In germline, CDR1 is MNHNS, CDR2 SASEGT. The CDR3 is 15 residues long. V was pared by 2 bases and J by 2 bases, with 4 bases of the junction left unmatched. The CDR3 nucleotides read TGTGCCAGCAGTGAAAAGGCAGGGGGCAACTATGGCTACACCTTC. Translating it yields CASSEKAGGNYGYTF.

The chain is built from TRBV7-8 and TRBJ2-1; TRBD1 aligns across 8 bases. Germline values: CDR1 SGHVS, CDR2 FQNEAQ. CDR3 length: 16 amino acids. Trimming cost V 2 bases and J 4 bases; bases outside gene matches: 7. The CDR3 loop reads CASSLLAGGTYNEQFF. The CDR3 DNA reads TGTGCCAGCAGCTTACTTGCAGGGGGCACTTACAATGAGCAGTTCTTC.

V is TRBV2 and J is TRBJ1-5, with a tentative D call TRBD1 (6 bases). The CDR3 totals 14 residues. Trimming pared 4 bases from V and 7 bases from J, leaving 14 bases between. The germline V gene has CDR1 SNHLY and CDR2 FYNNEI. The CDR3 spells CASSAQGHPQPQHF. Written as DNA, the CDR3 is TGTGCCAGCAGTGCACAGGGTCATCCGCAGCCCCAGCATTTT.

J is TRBJ1-1 and V is TRBV4-1, with TRBD1 as a possible D gene (5 bases). V shed 1 base and J shed 6 bases, with 9 bases lying between them. This CDR3 has 13 residues. The germline V gene encodes CDR1 MGHRA and CDR2 YSYEKL. The CDR3 is CASSQVPGPEAFF. In nucleotides, the CDR3 is TGCGCCAGCAGCCAAGTCCCAGGGCCTGAAGCTTTCTTT.

The CDR3 sequence: CASSLGQLPMNTEAFF. The CDR3 DNA is TGTGCCAGCAGCTTGGGACAGTTACCCATGAACACTGAAGCTTTCTTT. V is TRBV5-4 and J is TRBJ1-1; perhaps TRBD1 as D (5 bases). The V and J ends lost 0 bases and 0 bases respectively, with 12 bases between them. CDR1 and CDR2 (germline): SGHNT, YYREEE (reference sequence). The CDR3 is 16 residues long.

The chain recombines TRBV15 with TRBJ2-5, with 11 bases aligning to TRBD1. The CDR3 has 16 residues. Germline lookup yields CDR1 LNHNV and CDR2 YYDKDF (reference sequence). V was pared by 2 bases and J by 3 bases, with 5 bases of the junction left unmatched. The CDR3 is CATSRTQGQGEETQYF. The CDR3, as DNA: TGTGCCACCAGCAGAACCCAGGGACAGGGGGAAGAGACCCAGTACTTC.

The genes are TRBV11-2 and TRBJ2-5, with 10 positions matching TRBD1. Germline assignment: CDR1 SGHAT and CDR2 FQNNGV. The trim removed 5 bases at V and 5 bases at J, leaving 8 bases unmatched. The CDR3 runs to 15 residues. As DNA, the CDR3 is TGTGCCAGCAGCCTCGGGGACAGGGGACCGGAGACCCAGTACTTC. This sequence encodes CASSLGDRGPETQYF. Combining the CDR3 with reference TRBV11-2 and TRBJ2-5 gives the whole variable domain EAGVAQSPRYKIIEKRQSVAFWCNPISGHATLYWYQQILGQGPKLLIQFQNNGVVDDSQLPKDRFSAERLKGVDSTLKIQPAKLEDSAVYLCASSLGDRGPETQYFGPGTRLLVL.

This chain connects TRBV5-4 to TRBJ2-2, with D perhaps matching TRBD2 (5 bases). The CDR3 length is 15 residues. Germline lookup yields CDR1 SGHNT and CDR2 YYREEE (reference sequence). Trimming removed 0 bases at V and 0 bases at J, with 6 bases between. The CDR3 coding sequence is TGTGCCAGCAGCTTGGGACTACCGAACACCGGGGAGCTGTTTTTT. Translating gives CASSLGLPNTGELFF.

The rearrangement joins TRBV11-2 to TRBJ2-7; 8 positions agree with TRBD1. Germline V lookup: CDR1 SGHAT, CDR2 FQNNGV. The CDR3 loop spans 15 amino acids. Germline trimming cut 3 bases from V and 2 bases from J; bases unmatched to any gene: 6. CDR3 in amino acids: CASSLMPGQAYEQYF. The DNA for the CDR3 is TGTGCCAGCAGCTTGATGCCGGGACAGGCCTACGAGCAGTACTTC.

The chain couples TRBV7-2 to TRBJ2-7; no reliable D call. CDR1 is SGHTA and CDR2 is FQGNSA in the germline V gene. The V gene lost 1 base and the J gene lost 2 bases, with 9 bases spanning the gap. The CDR3 runs 14 residues. The CDR3 protein is CASSLDLVTYEQYF. The CDR3 nucleotides read TGTGCCAGCAGCTTAGATCTAGTCACCTACGAGCAGTACTTC.

This clone was observed a single time. The J gene is TRBJ1-6, the V gene TRBV14, with 7 nucleotides matching TRBD1. Per the germline V gene, CDR1 is SGHDN and CDR2 is FVKESK. The V gene end was trimmed by 1 base and the J gene end by 15 bases; junction bases not matched to a gene: 6. CDR3 length: 13 amino acids. In DNA, the CDR3 is TGTGCCAGCAGCCAAGCCCCACAGGGGCGCCTCCACTTT. It translates to CASSQAPQGRLHF.